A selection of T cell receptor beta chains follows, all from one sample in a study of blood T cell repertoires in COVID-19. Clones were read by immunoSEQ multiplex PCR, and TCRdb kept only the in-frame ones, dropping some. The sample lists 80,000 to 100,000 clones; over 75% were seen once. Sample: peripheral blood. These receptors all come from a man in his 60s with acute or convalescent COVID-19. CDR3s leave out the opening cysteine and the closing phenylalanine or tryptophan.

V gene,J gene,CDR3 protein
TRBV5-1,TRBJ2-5,ASSTSGQVGETQY
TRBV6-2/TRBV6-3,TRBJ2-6,ASSYFRSGANVLT
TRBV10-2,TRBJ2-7,ASSELSGPYEQY
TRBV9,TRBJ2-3,ASSQGTRSTDTQY
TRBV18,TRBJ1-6,ASSPEARDRGPNSPLH
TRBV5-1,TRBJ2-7,ASSKDSLSHEQY
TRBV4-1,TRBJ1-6,ASSQSEVEQGRSPLH
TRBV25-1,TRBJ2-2,ASSQQGAGTGELF
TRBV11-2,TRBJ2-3,ASSFGGFSTDTQY
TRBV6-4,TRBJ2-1,ASSESYTGGGSYNEQF
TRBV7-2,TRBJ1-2,ASSFGNQGYT
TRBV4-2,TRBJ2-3,ASSQGTGSLTDTQY
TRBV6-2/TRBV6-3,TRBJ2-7,ASSQDSGGFYEQY
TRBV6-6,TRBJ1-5,ASSRGQGMWDQPQH
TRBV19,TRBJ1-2,ASGIQGIGGYT
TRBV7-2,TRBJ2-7,ASSSRDRVFDEQY
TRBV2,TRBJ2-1,ASTSAGSSYNEQF